Listed below are T cell receptor beta chains from one sample, sequenced in a study of Ad26.COV2.S vaccination and SARS-CoV-2 variants. Libraries were prepared by immunoSEQ multiplex PCR; TCRdb keeps only in-frame clonotypes and omits some of them. This sample has some 480,000 clones; around 90% occur once, and the top ten carry over 10%. The sequences come from peripheral blood, collected in a trial of Ad26.COV2.S vaccine versus placebo. The receptors were sampled from a person aged 18-65 years who received the Ad26.COV2.S COVID-19 vaccine or a placebo. Both conserved end residues are part of each CDR3. D genes are given only for firm matches. Clone sizes are given selectively: once, few, many, or a class where the clone is expanded.

v_call: TRBV28
cdr3_length: 16
d_call: NA
j_call: TRBJ2-3
clone_size: NA
cdr3_nt: TGTGCCAGCAGCTCGAGACTTCAGGGTTATAGAGATACGCAGTATTTT
cdr3_aa: CASSSRLQGYRDTQYF

v_call: TRBV28
cdr3_length: 13
d_call: NA
j_call: TRBJ1-2
clone_size: NA
cdr3_nt: TGTGCCAGCACCCCTGGGGACAACTATGGCTACACCTTC
cdr3_aa: CASTPGDNYGYTF

v_call: TRBV24-1
cdr3_length: 17
d_call: NA
j_call: TRBJ2-5
clone_size: NA
cdr3_nt: TGTGCCACCTCGGATAAGGGTGTGGCGGGATCGTTGAAGACCCAGTACTTC
cdr3_aa: CATSDKGVAGSLKTQYF

v_call: TRBV18
cdr3_length: 13
d_call: NA
j_call: TRBJ2-7
clone_size: NA
cdr3_nt: TGTGCCAGCTCACCTCTCATGACCTACGAGCAGTACTTC
cdr3_aa: CASSPLMTYEQYF

v_call: TRBV19
cdr3_length: 13
d_call: NA
j_call: TRBJ2-3
clone_size: NA
cdr3_nt: TGTGCCAGTAGTTGGACGGTCACAGATACGCAGTATTTT
cdr3_aa: CASSWTVTDTQYF

v_call: TRBV7-9
cdr3_length: 15
d_call: TRBD1
j_call: TRBJ1-2
clone_size: NA
cdr3_nt: TGTGCCAGCAGCCAAGGACAGGGATTGGACTATGGCTACACCTTC
cdr3_aa: CASSQGQGLDYGYTF

v_call: TRBV6-4
cdr3_length: 17
d_call: NA
j_call: TRBJ1-1
clone_size: NA
cdr3_nt: TGTGCCAGCACCACCCCAGAGGACCAGAGACGGAACACTGAAGCTTTCTTT
cdr3_aa: CASTTPEDQRRNTEAFF

v_call: TRBV7-3
cdr3_length: 14
d_call: NA
j_call: TRBJ2-7
clone_size: NA
cdr3_nt: TGTGCCAGCAGCCAGGACTGGGATCAGGGGGAGCAGTACTTC
cdr3_aa: CASSQDWDQGEQYF

v_call: TRBV28
cdr3_length: 17
d_call: TRBD2
j_call: TRBJ2-1
clone_size: NA
cdr3_nt: TGTGCCAGCACGCGTCTAGCGGGAGGCGAGTCCTACAATGAGCAGTTCTTC
cdr3_aa: CASTRLAGGESYNEQFF

v_call: TRBV2
cdr3_length: 12
d_call: NA
j_call: TRBJ1-1
clone_size: NA
cdr3_nt: TGTGCCAGCAGGAAAGGGGTGGTAGTAGCTTTCTTT
cdr3_aa: CASRKGVVVAFF

v_call: TRBV30
cdr3_length: 12
d_call: TRBD2
j_call: TRBJ2-1
clone_size: NA
cdr3_nt: TGTGCCTGGAGTGTGGGGGGGACTGAGCAGTTCTTC
cdr3_aa: CAWSVGGTEQFF

v_call: TRBV21-1
cdr3_length: 16
d_call: NA
j_call: TRBJ2-7
clone_size: NA
cdr3_nt: TGTGCCAGCAGCAAAGCCGACAGCAGGACTTCCTACGAGCAGTACTTC
cdr3_aa: CASSKADSRTSYEQYF

v_call: TRBV3-1/TRBV3-2
cdr3_length: 13
d_call: NA
j_call: TRBJ2-1
clone_size: NA
cdr3_nt: TGTGCCAGCAGCCAAGGCCGGGGACGGAAAGGGTTCTTC
cdr3_aa: CASSQGRGRKGFF

v_call: TRBV19
cdr3_length: 12
d_call: TRBD2
j_call: TRBJ2-7
clone_size: NA
cdr3_nt: TGTGCCAGTAGACCGTGGGGGGGCGAGCAGTACTTC
cdr3_aa: CASRPWGGEQYF

v_call: TRBV6-5
cdr3_length: 12
d_call: NA
j_call: TRBJ1-4
clone_size: NA
cdr3_nt: TGTGCCAGCACTCGGACTAATGAAAAACTGTTTTTT
cdr3_aa: CASTRTNEKLFF

v_call: TRBV4-3
cdr3_length: 16
d_call: TRBD2
j_call: TRBJ2-3
clone_size: NA
cdr3_nt: TGCGCCAGCAGCCTGTCAAGCGGGAGTGACACAGATACGCAGTATTTT
cdr3_aa: CASSLSSGSDTDTQYF

v_call: TRBV7-3
cdr3_length: 16
d_call: NA
j_call: TRBJ2-2
clone_size: NA
cdr3_nt: TGTGCCAGCAGCTTGACGGGGTCCGCGAACACCGGGGAGCTGTTTTTT
cdr3_aa: CASSLTGSANTGELFF

v_call: TRBV29-1
cdr3_length: 12
d_call: NA
j_call: TRBJ2-4
clone_size: NA
cdr3_nt: TGCAGCGTCGGAGAGGGGAGTAGCATTCAGTACTTC
cdr3_aa: CSVGEGSSIQYF

v_call: TRBV28
cdr3_length: 12
d_call: NA
j_call: TRBJ2-7
clone_size: once
cdr3_nt: TGTGCCAGCAGTCTGACCTCCTACGAGCAGTACTTC
cdr3_aa: CASSLTSYEQYF

v_call: TRBV9
cdr3_length: 17
d_call: NA
j_call: TRBJ2-3
clone_size: NA
cdr3_nt: TGTGCCAGCAGCGTAGAGGTGGGAGGAAAGGCCACAGATACGCAGTATTTT
cdr3_aa: CASSVEVGGKATDTQYF

v_call: TRBV5-4
cdr3_length: 13
d_call: NA
j_call: TRBJ2-5
clone_size: NA
cdr3_nt: TGTGCCAGCAGCTTAATAGCGGAAGAGACCCAGTACTTC
cdr3_aa: CASSLIAEETQYF

v_call: TRBV9
cdr3_length: 13
d_call: TRBD2
j_call: TRBJ2-1
clone_size: NA
cdr3_nt: TGTGCCAGCAGCGACGGGAGGTACAATGAGCAGTTCTTC
cdr3_aa: CASSDGRYNEQFF

v_call: TRBV24-1
cdr3_length: 15
d_call: NA
j_call: TRBJ1-1
clone_size: NA
cdr3_nt: TGTGCCACCAGTGATGGTCTACAACCGAACACTGAAGCTTTCTTT
cdr3_aa: CATSDGLQPNTEAFF

v_call: TRBV30
cdr3_length: 18
d_call: NA
j_call: TRBJ1-1
clone_size: NA
cdr3_nt: TGTGCCTGGAGTGCCCAAACTCCCGGCGTCGATACGAACACTGAAGCTTTCTTT
cdr3_aa: CAWSAQTPGVDTNTEAFF

v_call: TRBV10-3
cdr3_length: 15
d_call: NA
j_call: TRBJ2-1
clone_size: NA
cdr3_nt: TGTGCCATCAGTGAGGGGTCCCAGAGTCACAATGAGCAGTTCTTC
cdr3_aa: CAISEGSQSHNEQFF

v_call: TRBV15
cdr3_length: 15
d_call: TRBD1
j_call: TRBJ1-2
clone_size: NA
cdr3_nt: TGTGCCACCAGCAGAGCTCCGGGACAGATATATGGCTACACCTTC
cdr3_aa: CATSRAPGQIYGYTF

v_call: TRBV19
cdr3_length: 16
d_call: TRBD1
j_call: TRBJ2-1
clone_size: NA
cdr3_nt: TGTGCCAGTAGTCCGAGGACAGGGGGAGGTTATAATGAGCAGTTCTTC
cdr3_aa: CASSPRTGGGYNEQFF

v_call: TRBV24-1
cdr3_length: 15
d_call: NA
j_call: TRBJ2-2
clone_size: few
cdr3_nt: TGTGCCACCAGTGAGGAGGGTCGAAACACCGGGGAGCTGTTTTTT
cdr3_aa: CATSEEGRNTGELFF

v_call: TRBV13
cdr3_length: 13
d_call: NA
j_call: TRBJ1-2
clone_size: NA
cdr3_nt: TGTGCCAGCAGCATAGGGGGTGGGTATGGCTACACCTTC
cdr3_aa: CASSIGGGYGYTF

v_call: TRBV18
cdr3_length: 15
d_call: TRBD1
j_call: TRBJ2-2
clone_size: NA
cdr3_nt: TGTGCCAGCTCAACGGGACAGGGTCGCACCGGGGAGCTGTTTTTT
cdr3_aa: CASSTGQGRTGELFF

v_call: TRBV5-1
cdr3_length: 13
d_call: NA
j_call: TRBJ1-4
clone_size: NA
cdr3_nt: TGCGCCAGCAGACAGGCAACTAATGAAAAACTGTTTTTT
cdr3_aa: CASRQATNEKLFF

v_call: TRBV19
cdr3_length: 14
d_call: NA
j_call: TRBJ2-1
clone_size: NA
cdr3_nt: TGTGCCAGTAGCCCCTATCCATCCTACAATGAGCAGTTCTTC
cdr3_aa: CASSPYPSYNEQFF

v_call: TRBV5-4
cdr3_length: 14
d_call: NA
j_call: TRBJ1-4
clone_size: NA
cdr3_nt: TGTGCCAGCAGGTCCGGGGCGCTCCGTGAAAAACTGTTTTTT
cdr3_aa: CASRSGALREKLFF

v_call: TRBV7-2
cdr3_length: 14
d_call: NA
j_call: TRBJ1-1
clone_size: NA
cdr3_nt: TGTGCCAGCAGCTTAGGGCAGACGAACACTGAAGCTTTCTTT
cdr3_aa: CASSLGQTNTEAFF

v_call: TRBV28
cdr3_length: 15
d_call: NA
j_call: TRBJ1-1
clone_size: NA
cdr3_nt: TGTGCCAGCAGTTTAGGTTGGGGGCCCGGCACTGAAGCTTTCTTT
cdr3_aa: CASSLGWGPGTEAFF

v_call: TRBV7-2
cdr3_length: 15
d_call: NA
j_call: TRBJ2-3
clone_size: NA
cdr3_nt: TGTGCCAGCAGCTTAGAAGGGCAGGGCTTCAGTACGCAGTATTTT
cdr3_aa: CASSLEGQGFSTQYF

v_call: TRBV28
cdr3_length: 16
d_call: TRBD2
j_call: TRBJ2-5
clone_size: NA
cdr3_nt: TGTGCCAGCAGTTTAACGACTAGCGGCAGGCAAGAGACCCAGTACTTC
cdr3_aa: CASSLTTSGRQETQYF

v_call: TRBV3-1/TRBV3-2
cdr3_length: 15
d_call: NA
j_call: TRBJ1-3
clone_size: few
cdr3_nt: TGTGCCAGCAGCCAAGGGACGGGACCGGGGAACACCATATATTTT
cdr3_aa: CASSQGTGPGNTIYF

v_call: TRBV7-2
cdr3_length: 14
d_call: NA
j_call: TRBJ2-7
clone_size: NA
cdr3_nt: TGTGCCAGCAGCTTAGGCGGCGGGACTCGGGAGCAGTACTTC
cdr3_aa: CASSLGGGTREQYF

v_call: TRBV7-2
cdr3_length: 14
d_call: NA
j_call: TRBJ2-1
clone_size: NA
cdr3_nt: TGTGCCAGCAGCTTAGGTTGGGCAGACAATGAGCAGTTCTTC
cdr3_aa: CASSLGWADNEQFF

v_call: TRBV19
cdr3_length: 17
d_call: TRBD1
j_call: TRBJ1-5
clone_size: few
cdr3_nt: TGTGCCAGCGCGACGGATGGGACAGGTGGAAGCAATCAGCCCCAGCATTTT
cdr3_aa: CASATDGTGGSNQPQHF

v_call: TRBV21-1
cdr3_length: 17
d_call: NA
j_call: TRBJ2-7
clone_size: NA
cdr3_nt: TGTGCCGAAGACCCCAGCGGGAGGGCCAGAGATTGCTACGAGCAGTACTTC
cdr3_aa: CAEDPSGRARDCYEQYF

v_call: TRBV4-3
cdr3_length: 17
d_call: NA
j_call: TRBJ1-1
clone_size: NA
cdr3_nt: TGCGCCAGCAGCCAAGTTACAGGCCAGAGGGGAGCGACTGAAGCTTTCTTT
cdr3_aa: CASSQVTGQRGATEAFF

v_call: TRBV9
cdr3_length: 15
d_call: NA
j_call: TRBJ2-5
clone_size: NA
cdr3_nt: TGTGCCAGCAGCCCAGCCCGGGCGGGATGGGAGACCCAGTACTTC
cdr3_aa: CASSPARAGWETQYF